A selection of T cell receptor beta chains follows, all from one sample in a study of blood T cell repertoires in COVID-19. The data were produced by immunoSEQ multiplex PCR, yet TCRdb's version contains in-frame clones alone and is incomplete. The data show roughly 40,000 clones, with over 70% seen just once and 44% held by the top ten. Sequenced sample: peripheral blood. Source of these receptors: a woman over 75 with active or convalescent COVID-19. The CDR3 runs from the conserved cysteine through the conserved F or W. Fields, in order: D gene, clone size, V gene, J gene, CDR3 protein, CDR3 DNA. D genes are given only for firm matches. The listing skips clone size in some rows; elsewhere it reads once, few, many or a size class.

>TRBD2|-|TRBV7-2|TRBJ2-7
CASSFTGTSLAYEQYF
TGTGCCAGCAGCTTCACCGGGACTAGCCTCGCCTACGAGCAGTACTTC
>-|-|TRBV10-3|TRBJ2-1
CAISSLSSYNEQFF
TGTGCCATCAGTAGTTTGAGCTCCTACAATGAGCAGTTCTTC
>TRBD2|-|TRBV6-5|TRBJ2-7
CASTIAGPYEQYF
TGTGCCAGCACCATAGCGGGCCCATACGAGCAGTACTTC
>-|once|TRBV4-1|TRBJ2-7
CASSQESGALDEQYF
TGCGCCAGCAGCCAAGAATCAGGGGCGCTGGACGAGCAGTACTTC
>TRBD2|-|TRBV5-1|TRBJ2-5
CASSSGDRGVDQYF
TGCGCCAGCAGCTCGGGGGACCGGGGGGTTGACCAGTACTTC
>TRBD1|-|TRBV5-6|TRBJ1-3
CASSQRQGDGNTIYF
TGTGCCAGCAGCCAGAGACAGGGGGATGGAAACACCATATATTTT
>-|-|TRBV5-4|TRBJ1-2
CASSSSGAVNYGYTF
TGTGCCAGCAGCTCTTCAGGGGCGGTGAACTATGGCTACACCTTC
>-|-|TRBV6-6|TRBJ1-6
CASSLENSPLHF
TGTGCCAGCAGTTTAGAGAATTCACCCCTCCACTTT
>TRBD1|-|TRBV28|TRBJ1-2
CASSFMGQRYNYGYTF
TGTGCCAGCAGTTTTATGGGACAGCGATATAACTATGGCTACACCTTC
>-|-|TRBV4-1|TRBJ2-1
CASSLTRTGPYNEQFF
TGCGCCAGCAGCCTCACCCGGACTGGACCCTACAATGAGCAGTTCTTC
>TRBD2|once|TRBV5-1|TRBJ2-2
CASSLSGRYTGELFF
TGCGCCAGCAGCTTAAGCGGGAGGTACACCGGGGAGCTGTTTTTT
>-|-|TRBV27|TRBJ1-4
CASSLGGYAEKLFF
TGTGCCAGCAGTTTAGGGGGGTATGCTGAAAAACTGTTTTTT
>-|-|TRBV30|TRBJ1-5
CAWERGSNQPQHF
TGTGCCTGGGAACGGGGTAGCAATCAGCCCCAGCATTTT
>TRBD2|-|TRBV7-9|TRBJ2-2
CASSQPTSGSDTGELFF
TGTGCCAGCAGCCAACCGACTAGCGGGAGCGACACCGGGGAGCTGTTTTTT